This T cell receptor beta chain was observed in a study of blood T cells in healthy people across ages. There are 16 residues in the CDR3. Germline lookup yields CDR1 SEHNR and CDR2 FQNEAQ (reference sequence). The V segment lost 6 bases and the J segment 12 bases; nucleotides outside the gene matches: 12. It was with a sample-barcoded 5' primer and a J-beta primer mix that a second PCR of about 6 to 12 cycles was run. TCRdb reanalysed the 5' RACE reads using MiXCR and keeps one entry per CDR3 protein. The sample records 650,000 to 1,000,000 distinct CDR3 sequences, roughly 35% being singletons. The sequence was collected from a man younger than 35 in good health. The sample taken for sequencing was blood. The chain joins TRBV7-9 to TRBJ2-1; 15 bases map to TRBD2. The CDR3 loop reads CASSLGGLAGGPAQFF. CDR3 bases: TGTGCCAGCAGTCTAGGGGGACTAGCGGGGGGACCGGCGCAGTTCTTC.